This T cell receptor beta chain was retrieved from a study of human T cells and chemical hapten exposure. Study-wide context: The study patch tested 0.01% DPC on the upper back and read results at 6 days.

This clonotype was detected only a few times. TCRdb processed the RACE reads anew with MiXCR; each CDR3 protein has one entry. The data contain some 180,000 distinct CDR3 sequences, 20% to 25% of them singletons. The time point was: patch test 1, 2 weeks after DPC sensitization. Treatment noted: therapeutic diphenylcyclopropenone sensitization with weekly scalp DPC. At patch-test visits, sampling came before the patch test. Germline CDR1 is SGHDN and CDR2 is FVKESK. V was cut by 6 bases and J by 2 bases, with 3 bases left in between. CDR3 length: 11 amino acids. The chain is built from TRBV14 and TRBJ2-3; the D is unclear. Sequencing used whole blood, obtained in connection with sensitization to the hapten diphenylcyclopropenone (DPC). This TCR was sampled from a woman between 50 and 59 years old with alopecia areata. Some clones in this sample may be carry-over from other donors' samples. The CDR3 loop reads CASSTTDTQYF. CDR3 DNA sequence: TGTGCCAGCAGTACCACAGATACGCAGTATTTT.